This entry is about one T cell receptor beta chain. Antigen unknown. Ipilimumab-mediated CTLA-4 blockade plus focal radiation was given to patients having chemo-refractory metastatic non-small-cell lung cancer. Using immunoSEQ multiplex PCR, the repertoire was profiled, and TCRdb retains in-frame clones only, with some absent. In the table there are 85,000 to 100,000 clones, about 87% of which are singletons. This entry is derived from a study of radiotherapy plus CTLA-4 blockade in lung cancer. Across the study: For 15% to 20% of patients, objective responses occurred, and about 30% had disease control.

The study, taken as a whole, reports: Following radiotherapy plus ipilimumab, tumor-derived TCR clones expanded in the blood.

With 4 bases clipped from V and 3 bases from J, the junction kept 6 bases outside the gene matches. This CDR3 spans 15 amino acids. Germline V lookup: CDR1 SNHLY, CDR2 FYNNEI. The source was peripheral blood, collected from a patient treated with radiotherapy plus ipilimumab. The clonotype comes from a human donor with non-small cell lung cancer that progressed on radiotherapy plus ipilimumab. The V call is TRBV2, the J call TRBJ2-3; 8 bases align to TRBD1. The DNA of the CDR3 is TGTGCCAGCAGTGTTAGCAGGGGGCAAACAGATACGCAGTATTTT. It is translated as CASSVSRGQTDTQYF.